These 15 T cell receptor beta chains originate from one sample sequenced in a study of blood T cell repertoires in COVID-19. Some clones are missing from TCRdb's copy, which holds only in-frame ones; the method was immunoSEQ multiplex PCR. The sample yields some 130,000 clones, around 73% seen once. Sequences were obtained from peripheral blood. These receptors were collected from a man aged 55 to 70 who had recovered from COVID-19.

CDR3 sequence (DNA): TGTGCCATCACCCTGGGGAGAAAAACCGGGGAGCTGTTTTTT. Its protein is CAITLGRKTGELFF. The genes are TRBV28 and TRBJ2-2; possibly TRBD2 for D (5 bases). This CDR3 has 14 amino acids. Germline CDR1 reads MDHEN; CDR2 reads SYDVKM. The germline V and J ends were trimmed by 10 bases and 5 bases, with 17 bases remaining between them.

The chain recombines TRBV29-1 with TRBJ1-1; no reliable D call. The V and J ends lost 0 bases and 4 bases respectively, with 9 bases between them. From germline, CDR1 is SQVTM and CDR2 ANQGSEA. The CDR3 is 13 amino acids. The CDR3 loop reads CSVEDLGSTEAFF. In nucleotides, the CDR3 is TGCAGCGTTGAAGATCTCGGGAGCACTGAAGCTTTCTTT. The whole variable domain, filled in from reference TRBV29-1 and TRBJ1-1, reads SAVISQKPSRDICQRGTSLTIQCQVDSQVTMMFWYRQQPGQSLTLIATANQGSEATYESGFVIDKFPISRPNLTFSTLTVSNMSPEDSSIYLCSVEDLGSTEAFFGQGTRLTVV.

The chain carries TRBV28 and TRBJ2-1; D unresolved. This CDR3 region has 14 residues. Germline values: CDR1 MDHEN, CDR2 SYDVKM. Trimming pared 2 bases from V and 0 bases from J, leaving 5 bases between. The CDR3 bases are TGTGCCAGCAGTTTAGGAGTCTCCTACAATGAGCAGTTCTTC. It encodes CASSLGVSYNEQFF.

The CDR3 sequence: CASSQPTSGIDTQYF. The CDR3 region has the DNA TGCGCCAGCAGCCAACCGACTAGCGGGATAGATACGCAGTATTTT. The chain recombines TRBV4-3 with TRBJ2-3, with 11 bases lining up with TRBD2. This CDR3 contains 15 residues. Germline trimming cut 2 bases from V and 5 bases from J; bases unmatched to any gene: 3. Germline V gives CDR1 LGHNA, CDR2 YSLEER.

V is TRBV28 and J is TRBJ2-7; D unclear. The length of the CDR3 is 15 residues. Deletions cut 6 bases from V and 2 bases from J, with 17 bases between. Per germline, CDR1 MDHEN and CDR2 SYDVKM. The CDR3 is CASSPPRSLTYEQYF. CDR3 sequence (DNA): TGTGCCAGCAGCCCCCCTCGGTCCTTAACCTACGAGCAGTACTTC. Together with reference TRBV28 and TRBJ2-7, the CDR3 gives the full variable domain: DVKVTQSSRYLVKRTGEKVFLECVQDMDHENMFWYRQDPGLGLRLIYFSYDVKMKEKGDIPEGYSVSREKKERFSLILESASTNQTSMYLCASSPPRSLTYEQYFGPGTRLTVT.

The J gene is TRBJ2-7, the V gene TRBV28; 7 bases are shared with TRBD1. The CDR3 consists of 20 residues. The germline V gene has CDR1 MDHEN and CDR2 SYDVKM. After removal of 6 bases from V and 5 bases from J, the junction contained 28 bases not matched to a gene. CDR3 sequence reads: CASSPAPTGIELLRFHEQYF. The CDR3 DNA is TGTGCCAGCAGCCCAGCCCCGACAGGGATTGAATTGCTAAGATTCCACGAGCAGTACTTC.

The gene calls are TRBV27 and TRBJ2-7; tentatively, D is TRBD1 (6 bases). Trimming stripped 6 bases from V and 3 bases from J, with 18 bases between. Germline V CDR1 and CDR2: MNHEY, SMNVEV (reference sequence). The CDR3 is 15 amino acids. Here the CDR3 reads CASRLENRADYEQYF. CDR3 coding DNA: TGTGCCAGCAGACTGGAAAACAGGGCTGACTACGAGCAGTACTTC.

This clone was observed a handful of times. The chain recombines TRBV6-5 with TRBJ1-5; D is unresolved. Trimming cost V 8 bases and J 7 bases, with 21 bases left between them. Per germline, CDR1 MNHEY and CDR2 SVGAGI. The CDR3 has 15 residues. CDR3: CASSPDNEGYQPQHF. CDR3 coding DNA: TGTGCCAGCTCCCCAGACAACGAAGGCTACCAGCCCCAGCATTTT.

In its sample, this clone was seen a few times. The rearrangement uses TRBV5-1 and TRBJ2-1, with TRBD1 identical over 7 bases. Germline trimming cut 1 base from V and 8 bases from J; bases unmatched to any gene: 12. This CDR3 contains 16 residues. The germline gives CDR1 SGHRS, CDR2 YFSETQ. CDR3: CASSLWGNDRVDEQFF. As DNA, the CDR3 is TGCGCCAGCAGCTTGTGGGGGAATGACAGGGTCGATGAGCAGTTCTTC. Combining the CDR3 with reference TRBV5-1 and TRBJ2-1 gives the whole variable domain KAGVTQTPRYLIKTRGQQVTLSCSPISGHRSVSWYQQTPGQGLQFLFEYFSETQRNKGNFPGRFSGRQFSNSRSEMNVSTLELGDSALYLCASSLWGNDRVDEQFFGPGTRLTVL.

This clone was observed a few times. The rearrangement links TRBV7-9 to TRBJ2-7; 8 bases line up with TRBD1. The length of the CDR3 is 15 residues. With 4 bases clipped from V and 5 bases from J, the junction kept 10 bases outside the gene matches. CDR1 is SEHNR, CDR2 FQNEAQ, per germline (reference sequence). DNA for the CDR3: TGTGCCAGCAGCTCTCAAAGCCGGGACAGGAACGAGCAGTACTTC. Protein: CASSSQSRDRNEQYF.

This sequence joins TRBV7-2 and TRBJ1-2; D ambiguous. Trimming removed 8 bases at V and 4 bases at J, with 11 bases between. Germline-derived CDR1 and CDR2 are SGHTA and FQGNSA. The CDR3 is made up of 12 amino acids. CDR3 in amino acids: CASPKPGYGYTF. CDR3 bases: TGTGCCAGCCCCAAGCCGGGCTATGGCTACACCTTC.

The gene calls are TRBV24-1 and TRBJ1-1; D is uncertain. CDR1 is KGHDR and CDR2 is SFDVKD in the germline V gene. CDR3 length equals 15 residues. V was shortened by 2 bases and J by 2 bases, with 11 bases between the two germline ends. The CDR3 bases are TGTGCCACCAGTGATTCCCGGAGTATTAACACTGAAGCTTTCTTT. This codes for CATSDSRSINTEAFF.

The rearrangement uses TRBV4-1 and TRBJ2-1; no reliable D call. Germline CDR1 and CDR2: MGHRA and YSYEKL. Trimming pared 1 base from V and 5 bases from J, leaving 6 bases between. The CDR3 spans 13 residues. The CDR3 bases are TGCGCCAGCAGCCAAGCGCACAACAATGAGCAGTTCTTC. This translates into CASSQAHNNEQFF.

The chain joins TRBV7-9 to TRBJ2-1, with 10 bases lining up with TRBD2. Germline values: CDR1 SEHNR, CDR2 FQNEAQ (reference sequence). The CDR3 is 14 residues long. V dropped 2 bases and J dropped 9; count of bases not matched to a gene: 4. The CDR3, as DNA: TGTGCCAGCAGCTTACTAGCGGGAGCAAGTGAGCAGTTCTTC. Amino acid sequence: CASSLLAGASEQFF.

This clone was detected only once. V is TRBV19 and J is TRBJ1-5, with no clear D. Trimming took 10 bases from V and 4 from J, leaving 14 bases between them. There are 13 residues in the CDR3. From germline, CDR1 is LNHDA and CDR2 SQIVND (reference sequence). CDR3 amino acids: CATSPQVNQPQHF. CDR3 nucleotide sequence: TGTGCCACTTCCCCCCAGGTGAATCAGCCCCAGCATTTT.